This TCR beta chain is drawn from a study of T-cell reconstitution after alpha-beta-depleted transplantation in children (dated by TCRdb to 2016 to 2017). Notes on the research overall: Using TCR repertoire profiling, the study quantitatively followed how T-cell immune reconstitution unfolded in children after TCRalphabeta/CD19-depleted allogeneic hematopoietic cell transplantation.

This clonotype was seen many times. The specificity of this receptor is unknown. Per-base qualities were not stored, and no clone one base away is much larger. Reading from cysteine to phenylalanine, the CDR3 counts 13 amino acids. This entry keeps only the CDR3 DNA: 39 bases, framed from base 1. Taken from the germline V gene (reference sequence), the CDR1 and CDR2 loops are PRHDT and FYEKMQ. Relative to germline, V is missing 5 bases and J is missing 5 bases, with 3 bases of the junction outside any gene match. The library was generated by PCR. The sample was run on an Illumina HiSeq 2500. Molecular barcoding was employed in the preparation of TCR libraries, with unique molecular identifiers being used to normalize TCRbeta repertoire quantification. The public reads were quality trimmed at Q25 with fastp and then assembled into clones with MiXCR by TCRdb, keeping productive beta chains. Under each unique CDR3 protein, matching rows form one entry showing the most common genes and DNA. The sample table contains 200,000 to 250,000 distinct CDR3 sequences; only one count was recorded for roughly 25% of them. Of the sample, about 2.6% falls within the top ten clones.

Overall results and qualifications from the work: Apparently early alphabetaT-cell count recovery about two months after transplant reportedly relied on only several hundred rapidly expanded clones derived from non-depleted graft cells. Over the following months the frequencies of hyperexpanded clones went down, and after one year T-cell counts and TCRbeta diversity were mostly credited to newly produced T cells. In some patients, the high TCRbeta diversity seen at day 60 was put down to recipient T cells and intrathymic progenitors that had survived conditioning.

Explained via the paper, the treatment or condition label denotes: allogeneic hematopoietic cell transplantation with graft depleted of TCRalphabeta T cells and CD19 B cells. The transplant recipients were children given TCRalphabeta/CD19-depleted allogeneic hematopoietic cell grafts. The starting material was PBMCs, obtained before TCRalphabeta/CD19-depleted stem cell transplant. This clonotype originated in a girl aged 2-9 years with Fanconi anemia, due to receive a stem cell transplant. The chain links TRBV13 with TRBJ2-1; 7 nucleotides in the junction match TRBD2. CDR3 loop: CASSLLADNEQFF. The DNA sequence is TGTGCCAGCAGCCTGCTAGCGGACAATGAGCAGTTCTTC.